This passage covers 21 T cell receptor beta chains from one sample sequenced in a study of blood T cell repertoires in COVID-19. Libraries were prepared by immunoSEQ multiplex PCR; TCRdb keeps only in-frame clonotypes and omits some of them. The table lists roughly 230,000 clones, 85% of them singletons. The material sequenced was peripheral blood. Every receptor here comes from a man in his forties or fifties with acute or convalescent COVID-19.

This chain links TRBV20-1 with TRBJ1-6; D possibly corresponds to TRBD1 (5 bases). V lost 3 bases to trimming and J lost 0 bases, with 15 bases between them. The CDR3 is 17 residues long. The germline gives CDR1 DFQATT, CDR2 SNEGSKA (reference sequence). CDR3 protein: CSASGVTASSYNSPLHF. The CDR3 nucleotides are TGCAGTGCTAGTGGAGTGACAGCCAGCTCCTATAATTCACCCCTCCACTTT.

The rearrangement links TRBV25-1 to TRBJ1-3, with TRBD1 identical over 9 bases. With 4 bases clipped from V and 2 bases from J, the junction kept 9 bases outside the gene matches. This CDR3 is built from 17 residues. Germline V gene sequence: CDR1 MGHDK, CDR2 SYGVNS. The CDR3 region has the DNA TGTGCCAGCAGTGCCCACCTACAGGGGGCGGCTGGAAACACCATATATTTT. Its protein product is CASSAHLQGAAGNTIYF.

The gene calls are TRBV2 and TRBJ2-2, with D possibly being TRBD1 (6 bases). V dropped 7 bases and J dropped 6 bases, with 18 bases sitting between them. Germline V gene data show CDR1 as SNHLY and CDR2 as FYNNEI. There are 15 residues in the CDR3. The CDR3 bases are TGTGCCAGCACCAGGTCAGGGGCGAAGGCCGGGGAGCTGTTTTTT. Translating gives CASTRSGAKAGELFF.

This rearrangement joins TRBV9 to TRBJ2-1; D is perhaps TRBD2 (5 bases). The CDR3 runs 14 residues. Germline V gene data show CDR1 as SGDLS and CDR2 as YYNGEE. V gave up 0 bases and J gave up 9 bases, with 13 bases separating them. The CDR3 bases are TGTGCCAGCAGCGTAGCAACTAAAGGGAGTGAGCAGTTCTTC. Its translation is CASSVATKGSEQFF.

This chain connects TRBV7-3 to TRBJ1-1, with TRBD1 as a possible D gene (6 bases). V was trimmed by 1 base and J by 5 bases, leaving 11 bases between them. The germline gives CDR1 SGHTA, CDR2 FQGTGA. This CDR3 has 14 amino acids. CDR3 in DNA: TGTGCCAGCAGCTTAAACGCGGGGGCGACTGAAGCTTTCTTT. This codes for CASSLNAGATEAFF.

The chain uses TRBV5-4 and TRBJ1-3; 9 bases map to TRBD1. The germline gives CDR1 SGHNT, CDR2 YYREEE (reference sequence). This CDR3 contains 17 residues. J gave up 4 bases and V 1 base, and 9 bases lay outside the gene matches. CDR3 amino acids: CASSLPPGQGSGNTIYF. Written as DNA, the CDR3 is TGTGCCAGCAGCTTGCCTCCGGGACAGGGATCCGGAAACACCATATATTTT.

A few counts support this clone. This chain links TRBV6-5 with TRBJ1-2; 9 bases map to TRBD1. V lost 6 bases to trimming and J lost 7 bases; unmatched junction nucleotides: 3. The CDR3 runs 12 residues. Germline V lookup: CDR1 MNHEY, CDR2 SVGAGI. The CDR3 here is CASRGQGGGYTF. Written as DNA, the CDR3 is TGTGCCAGCAGGGGACAGGGAGGTGGCTACACCTTC.

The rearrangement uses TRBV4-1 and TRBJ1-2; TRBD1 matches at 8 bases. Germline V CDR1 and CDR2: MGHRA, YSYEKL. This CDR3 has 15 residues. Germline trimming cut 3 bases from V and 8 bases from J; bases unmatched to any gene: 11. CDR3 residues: CASSQVDREQHGYTF. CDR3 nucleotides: TGCGCCAGCAGCCAGGTGGACAGGGAACAGCACGGCTACACCTTC.

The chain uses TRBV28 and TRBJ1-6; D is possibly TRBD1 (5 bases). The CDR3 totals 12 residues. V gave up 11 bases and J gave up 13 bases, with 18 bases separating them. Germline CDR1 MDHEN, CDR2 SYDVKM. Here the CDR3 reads CAGGTGPIPLHF. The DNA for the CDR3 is TGTGCCGGGGGGACCGGCCCAATCCCCCTCCACTTT.

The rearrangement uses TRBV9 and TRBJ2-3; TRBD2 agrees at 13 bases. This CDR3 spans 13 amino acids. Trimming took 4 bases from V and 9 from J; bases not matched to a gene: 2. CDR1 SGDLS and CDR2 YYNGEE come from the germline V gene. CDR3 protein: CASSTSGGATQYF. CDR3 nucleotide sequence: TGTGCCAGCAGCACTAGCGGGGGGGCGACGCAGTATTTT.

CDR3 amino acids: CASSWDRGDYEQYF. The CDR3 region has the DNA TGTGCCAGCAGCTGGGACAGGGGGGACTACGAGCAGTACTTC. This sequence joins TRBV11-1 and TRBJ2-7, with TRBD1 identical over 11 bases. Germline CDR1 is SGHAT and CDR2 is FQDESV (reference sequence). J gave up 3 bases and V 4 bases, and 2 bases lay outside the gene matches. This CDR3 comprises 14 residues. Using reference TRBV11-1 and TRBJ2-7 for the parts outside the CDR3, the full variable domain is EAEVAQSPRYKITEKSQAVAFWCDPISGHATLYWYRQILGQGPELLVQFQDESVVDDSQLPKDRFSAERLKGVDSTLKIQPAELGDSAMYLCASSWDRGDYEQYFGPGTRLTVT.

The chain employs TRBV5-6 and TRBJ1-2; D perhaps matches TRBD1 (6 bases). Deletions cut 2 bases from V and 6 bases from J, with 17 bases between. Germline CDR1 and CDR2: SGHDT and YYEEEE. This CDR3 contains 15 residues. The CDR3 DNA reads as TGTGCCAGCAGCTTAATCCCCACAGGGCTGGATGGCTACACCTTC. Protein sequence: CASSLIPTGLDGYTF.

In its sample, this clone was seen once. The CDR3 DNA reads TGCGCCAGCAGCCGGGGCTTTTCGGGACAGGGTTGGAACACCATATATTTT. It codes for CASSRGFSGQGWNTIYF. The rearrangement uses TRBV4-1 and TRBJ1-3, with 9 bases aligning to TRBD1. The germline CDR1 and CDR2 sequences are MGHRA and YSYEKL. The junction had 14 bases not matched to a gene; V was cut back by 4 bases and J by 7 bases. The length of the CDR3 is 17 residues.

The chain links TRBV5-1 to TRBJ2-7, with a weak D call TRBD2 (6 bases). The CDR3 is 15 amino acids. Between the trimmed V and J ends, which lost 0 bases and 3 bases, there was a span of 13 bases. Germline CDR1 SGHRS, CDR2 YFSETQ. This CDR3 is CASSLAGGLFYEQYF. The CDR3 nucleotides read TGCGCCAGCAGCTTGGCCGGGGGACTCTTCTACGAGCAGTACTTC.

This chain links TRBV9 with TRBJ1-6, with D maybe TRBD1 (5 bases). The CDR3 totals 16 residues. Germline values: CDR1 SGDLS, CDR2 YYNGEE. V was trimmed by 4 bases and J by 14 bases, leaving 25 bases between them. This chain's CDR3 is CASSSSPLTGESSLHF. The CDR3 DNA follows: TGTGCCAGCAGCAGTAGTCCGTTGACGGGGGAGTCGTCCCTCCACTTT.

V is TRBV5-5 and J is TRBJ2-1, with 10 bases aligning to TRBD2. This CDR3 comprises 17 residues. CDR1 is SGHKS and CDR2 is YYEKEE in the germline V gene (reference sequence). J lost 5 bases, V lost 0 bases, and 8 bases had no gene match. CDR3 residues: CASSLGRLAGAHNEQFF. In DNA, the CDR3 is TGTGCCAGCAGCTTGGGCCGTCTAGCGGGGGCCCACAATGAGCAGTTCTTC.

CDR3 coding DNA: TGCGCCAGCAGCCAAGATAGTGGTAGCTCCTATAATTCACCCCTCCACTTT. It specifies CASSQDSGSSYNSPLHF. The gene calls are TRBV4-3 and TRBJ1-6; D is ambiguous. The CDR3 spans 17 residues. CDR1 LGHNA and CDR2 YSLEER come from the germline V gene. V was trimmed by 0 bases and J by 0 bases, leaving 9 bases between them.

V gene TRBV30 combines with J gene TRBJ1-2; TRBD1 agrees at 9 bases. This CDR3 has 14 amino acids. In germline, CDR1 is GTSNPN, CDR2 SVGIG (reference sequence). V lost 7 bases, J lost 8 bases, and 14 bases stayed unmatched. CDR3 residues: CAYVPGQGLGGYTF. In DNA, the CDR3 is TGTGCCTACGTCCCGGGACAGGGTTTAGGGGGCTACACCTTC.

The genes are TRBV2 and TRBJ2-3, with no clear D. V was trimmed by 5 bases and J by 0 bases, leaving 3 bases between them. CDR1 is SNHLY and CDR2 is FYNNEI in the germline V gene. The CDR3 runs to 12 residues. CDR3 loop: CASSTSTDTQYF. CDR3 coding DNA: TGTGCCAGCAGTACTAGCACAGATACGCAGTATTTT.

CDR3: CAISETRGGTEAFF. Written as DNA, the CDR3 is TGTGCCATCAGTGAGACCCGGGGGGGCACTGAAGCTTTCTTT. The rearrangement uses TRBV10-3 and TRBJ1-1, with D tentatively TRBD1 (5 bases). The V gene's germline CDR1 is ENHRY and CDR2 SYGVKD. V was trimmed by 2 bases and J by 4 bases, leaving 11 bases between them. This CDR3 comprises 14 residues.

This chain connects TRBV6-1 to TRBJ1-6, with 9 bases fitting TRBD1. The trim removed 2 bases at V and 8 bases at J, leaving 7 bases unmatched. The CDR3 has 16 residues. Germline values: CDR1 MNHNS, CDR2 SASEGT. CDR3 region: CASSELARDRDSPLHF. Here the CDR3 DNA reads TGTGCCAGCAGTGAATTAGCGCGGGACAGGGATTCACCCCTCCACTTT.